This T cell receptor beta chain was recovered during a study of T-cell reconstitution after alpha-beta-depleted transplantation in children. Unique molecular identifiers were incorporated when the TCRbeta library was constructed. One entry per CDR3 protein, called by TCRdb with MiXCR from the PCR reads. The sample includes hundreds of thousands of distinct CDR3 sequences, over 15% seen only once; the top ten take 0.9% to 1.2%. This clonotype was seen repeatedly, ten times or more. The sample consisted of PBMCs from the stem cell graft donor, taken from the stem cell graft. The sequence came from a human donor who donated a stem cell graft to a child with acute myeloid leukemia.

CDR3 sequence: CASSQDGRGRHTGELFF. The CDR3, as DNA: TGCGCCAGCAGCCAAGATGGACGGGGGAGACACACCGGGGAGCTGTTTTTT. V usage is TRBV4-3 and J usage is TRBJ2-2, with D maybe TRBD2 (6 bases). CDR1 and CDR2 (germline): LGHNA, YSLEER. The CDR3 is made up of 17 amino acids. Deletions cut 0 bases from V and 3 bases from J, with 14 bases between.